The 30 T cell receptor beta chains below all came from one sample that was sequenced in a study of T cell changes during pregnancy in multiple sclerosis. Generated by immunoSEQ multiplex PCR, the TCRdb table keeps only in-frame clones and is missing some. The data hold tens of thousands of clones, with around 90% observed a single time. The sequencing used peripheral blood, collected in the second trimester of pregnancy. The origin of the receptors is a female donor with multiple sclerosis, enrolled in a pregnancy study.

This chain connects TRBV5-1 to TRBJ1-2, with no clear D. CDR3 length: 12 amino acids. Deletions cut 0 bases from V and 5 bases from J, with 5 bases between. Germline V lookup: CDR1 SGHRS, CDR2 YFSETQ. The CDR3 nucleotides are TGCGCCAGCAGCTTGGAACATTATGGCTACACCTTC. This sequence encodes CASSLEHYGYTF.

The chain uses TRBV5-1 and TRBJ2-4, with D tentatively TRBD1 (6 bases). Trimming took 0 bases from V and 6 from J, leaving 10 bases between them. This CDR3 has 14 residues. Germline V gives CDR1 SGHRS, CDR2 YFSETQ. CDR3 amino acids: CASSLGQGRNIQYF. The CDR3 DNA reads TGCGCCAGCAGCTTGGGGCAGGGGAGAAACATTCAGTACTTC.

The rearrangement links TRBV7-9 to TRBJ1-5; 7 bases fit TRBD1. The CDR3 consists of 15 residues. Trimming cost V 5 bases and J 8 bases; bases outside gene matches: 12. CDR1 and CDR2 from the germline V gene are SEHNR and FQNEAQ (reference sequence). Here the CDR3 DNA reads TGTGCCAGCAGCAAAAAAAAACAGGGGATGGAGCCCCAGCATTTT. Protein sequence: CASSKKKQGMEPQHF.

This clone has only one observation. The chain links TRBV4-1 to TRBJ1-1, with D perhaps TRBD1 (5 bases). The CDR3 sequence is 17 residues long. V lost 0 bases and J 3 bases, leaving 17 bases between the germline ends. Germline lookup yields CDR1 MGHRA and CDR2 YSYEKL. CDR3 in amino acids: CASSQDSSGAGDTEAFF. The CDR3 DNA reads TGCGCCAGCAGCCAAGATAGTTCCGGGGCGGGAGACACTGAAGCTTTCTTT.

This chain joins TRBV28 and TRBJ2-2, with 7 bases lining up with TRBD2. Germline V gives CDR1 MDHEN, CDR2 SYDVKM. J was trimmed by 4 bases and V by 10 bases; bases with no gene match: 9. This CDR3 contains 14 residues. Here the CDR3 DNA reads TGTGCCATCTCCCCCAGCGGGGTCACCGGGGAGCTGTTTTTT. This gives the protein CAISPSGVTGELFF. The full variable domain, its missing parts supplied by reference TRBV28 and TRBJ2-2, is DVKVTQSSRYLVKRTGEKVFLECVQDMDHENMFWYRQDPGLGLRLIYFSYDVKMKEKGDIPEGYSVSREKKERFSLILESASTNQTSMYLCAISPSGVTGELFFGEGSRLTVL.

The chain carries TRBV19 and TRBJ2-5; TRBD1 matches at 8 bases. Unmatched junction bases numbered 9, after V lost 1 base and J lost 5 bases. Germline lookup yields CDR1 LNHDA and CDR2 SQIVND (reference sequence). This CDR3 has 16 residues. CDR3 DNA sequence: TGTGCCAGTAGTATAGGTTTCAGGGGGCTTGGGGAGACCCAGTACTTC. Protein product: CASSIGFRGLGETQYF.

The chain couples TRBV9 to TRBJ2-5, with D perhaps TRBD1 (6 bases). V shed 0 bases and J shed 3 bases, with 12 bases lying between them. CDR3 size: 15 residues. Looked up from germline, CDR1 is SGDLS and CDR2 is YYNGEE. The CDR3 region is CASSVGQGRKETQYF. The DNA of the CDR3 is TGTGCCAGCAGCGTAGGCCAGGGGCGCAAAGAGACCCAGTACTTC.

V gene TRBV7-9 combines with J gene TRBJ1-5; D unclear. The CDR3 is 17 residues long. V lost 0 bases and J lost 0, with 12 bases in between. In germline, CDR1 is SEHNR, CDR2 FQNEAQ (reference sequence). The CDR3 loop reads CASSLALGENSNQPQHF. The DNA for the CDR3 is TGTGCCAGCAGCTTAGCGCTCGGGGAGAATAGCAATCAGCCCCAGCATTTT.

This chain links TRBV6-5 with TRBJ1-5, with D unresolved. The CDR3 is made up of 13 amino acids. Germline CDR1 reads MNHEY; CDR2 reads SVGAGI. With 6 bases removed from V and 2 bases from J, the gap between germline ends came to 8 bases. The CDR3, as DNA: TGTGCCAGCAGGCAGGATGGCAATCAGCCCCAGCATTTT. Protein: CASRQDGNQPQHF.

This clone was found once. The chain employs TRBV5-5 and TRBJ1-3; 7 bases line up with TRBD1. The germline gives CDR1 SGHKS, CDR2 YYEKEE (reference sequence). After removal of 2 bases from V and 4 bases from J, the junction contained 21 bases not matched to a gene. The CDR3 spans 20 residues. The CDR3 loop is CASSLGVSYRGAVKGNTIYF. In DNA form, the CDR3 reads TGTGCCAGCAGCTTAGGGGTAAGTTACAGGGGAGCTGTGAAAGGAAACACCATATATTTT. Based on the CDR3 plus reference TRBV5-5 and TRBJ1-3, the full variable domain is DAGVTQSPTHLIKTRGQQVTLRCSPISGHKSVSWYQQVLGQGPQFIFQYYEKEERGRGNFPDRFSARQFPNYSSELNVNALLLGDSALYLCASSLGVSYRGAVKGNTIYFGEGSWLTVV.

The V gene is TRBV7-9, the J gene TRBJ1-2, with D perhaps matching TRBD1 (5 bases). Trimming shortened V by 2 bases and J by 0 bases, and 13 bases separated the two germline ends. The CDR3 has 16 amino acids. Germline-derived CDR1 and CDR2 are SEHNR and FQNEAQ (reference sequence). The CDR3 is CASSLITGEANYGYTF. The CDR3, as DNA: TGTGCCAGCAGCTTAATAACAGGAGAAGCTAACTATGGCTACACCTTC.

J is TRBJ1-4 and V is TRBV7-6, with 7 bases fitting TRBD1. Germline V gene lookup returns CDR1 SGHVS and CDR2 FNYEAQ. CDR3 size: 15 residues. With 1 base clipped from V and 4 bases from J, the junction kept 3 bases outside the gene matches. The CDR3 loop reads CASSLEGQFNEKLFF. CDR3 sequence (DNA): TGTGCCAGCAGCTTAGAGGGACAGTTTAATGAAAAACTGTTTTTT.

V is TRBV9 and J is TRBJ2-1; the D gene is possibly TRBD2 (5 bases). V lost 0 bases and J 5 bases, leaving 9 bases between the germline ends. The CDR3 length is 14 residues. Germline V lookup: CDR1 SGDLS, CDR2 YYNGEE. CDR3 region: CASSVEAEHNEQFF. Written as DNA, the CDR3 is TGTGCCAGCAGCGTAGAAGCGGAGCACAATGAGCAGTTCTTC.

This clone has a single count. The rearrangement links TRBV6-5 to TRBJ2-5; D is unclear. Per the germline V gene, CDR1 is MNHEY and CDR2 is SVGAGI. V was shortened by 0 bases and J by 2 bases, with 7 bases between the two germline ends. The CDR3 length is 14 residues. CDR3 nucleotide sequence: TGTGCCAGCAGTTACTCGCCAGCGCAAGAGACCCAGTACTTC. It yields the protein CASSYSPAQETQYF.

The J gene is TRBJ2-3, the V gene TRBV27; possibly TRBD1 for D (7 bases). The germline CDR1 and CDR2 sequences are MNHEY and SMNVEV (reference sequence). With 2 bases removed from V and 1 base from J, the gap between germline ends came to 16 bases. This CDR3 is 17 amino acids long. The CDR3 nucleotides read TGTGCCAGCAGTTTAAAGGGCCAGGGGGGCCGCACAGATACGCAGTATTTT. Protein: CASSLKGQGGRTDTQYF.

The V gene is TRBV5-6, the J gene TRBJ2-7; TRBD1 agrees at 11 bases. Germline CDR1 is SGHDT and CDR2 is YYEEEE. The CDR3 loop spans 15 amino acids. The V gene end was trimmed by 3 bases and the J gene end by 4 bases; junction bases not matched to a gene: 6. CDR3 region: CASSSFGQGAYEQYF. The CDR3 bases are TGTGCCAGCAGCTCTTTCGGACAGGGGGCTTACGAGCAGTACTTC.

Only one count was recorded for this clone. This chain uses TRBV29-1 with TRBJ2-7, with TRBD2 as a possible D gene (6 bases). Germline values: CDR1 SQVTM, CDR2 ANQGSEA. Trimming removed 4 bases from V and 4 bases from J, with 8 bases in between. This CDR3 is 11 amino acids long. As DNA, the CDR3 is TGCAGCGTTGCGGGAGCTTACGAGCAGTACTTC. Amino acids: CSVAGAYEQYF.

The chain has TRBV15 and TRBJ1-2, with 8 bases lining up with TRBD1. This CDR3 spans 15 amino acids. Unmatched junction bases numbered 13, after V lost 7 bases and J lost 6 bases. Germline V gene data show CDR1 as LNHNV and CDR2 as YYDKDF (reference sequence). The CDR3 DNA is TGTGCCACCACCAGCGGACAGGGCGGGGGAAATGGCTACACCTTC. Protein sequence: CATTSGQGGGNGYTF.

The rearrangement joins TRBV6-5 to TRBJ2-4, with TRBD1 matching over 7 bases. Unmatched junction bases numbered 1, after V lost 6 bases and J lost 8 bases. CDR1 is MNHEY, CDR2 SVGAGI, per germline. There are 11 residues in the CDR3. The CDR3 region is CASRDRDIQYF. In DNA, the CDR3 is TGTGCCAGCAGAGACAGGGACATTCAGTACTTC.

The chain recombines TRBV2 with TRBJ2-3, with 10 positions matching TRBD2. The CDR3 has 15 residues. Germline CDR1 SNHLY, CDR2 FYNNEI. With V trimmed by 5 bases and J by 2 bases, 4 bases remained unmatched. In nucleotides, the CDR3 is TGTGCCAGCAGTCTAGCGGGAGCTTCCACAGATACGCAGTATTTT. Protein sequence: CASSLAGASTDTQYF.

The genes are TRBV27 and TRBJ1-5, with 7 bases that match TRBD1. After removal of 2 bases from V and 6 bases from J, the junction contained 7 bases not matched to a gene. Germline CDR1 is MNHEY and CDR2 is SMNVEV (reference sequence). The CDR3 is 15 amino acids. CDR3 region: CASSLVRGMSQPQHF. In nucleotides, the CDR3 is TGTGCCAGCAGTTTAGTCAGGGGGATGAGTCAGCCCCAGCATTTT.

V is TRBV9 and J is TRBJ1-4; unclear D gene. Trimming pared 0 bases from V and 3 bases from J, leaving 9 bases between. This CDR3 is built from 15 residues. CDR1 is SGDLS, CDR2 YYNGEE, per germline. CDR3 amino acids: CASSVVGGANEKLFF. DNA of the CDR3: TGTGCCAGCAGCGTAGTGGGTGGAGCTAATGAAAAACTGTTTTTT.

The chain joins TRBV2 to TRBJ2-3; TRBD1 matches 9 bases. Germline CDR1 and CDR2: SNHLY and FYNNEI. CDR3 length: 16 amino acids. The V and J ends lost 8 bases and 3 bases, in that order; junction bases with no gene match: 12. The CDR3 loop reads CASSRDRALSTDTQYF. CDR3 nucleotides: TGTGCCAGCTCCCGGGACAGGGCCCTTTCAACAGATACGCAGTATTTT.

Here the CDR3 reads CASSLEPTEAFF. In DNA, the CDR3 is TGTGCCAGCAGCCTAGAACCGACTGAAGCTTTCTTT. The chain employs TRBV5-6 and TRBJ1-1; D gene unclear. The CDR3 totals 12 residues. Germline V gene data show CDR1 as SGHDT and CDR2 as YYEEEE. The V and J ends lost 4 bases and 5 bases respectively, with 9 bases between them.

The chain is built from TRBV5-8 and TRBJ1-2; D gene unclear. The germline V gene encodes CDR1 SGHTS and CDR2 YDEGEE. Trimming left V 6 bases short and J 4 bases short, with 16 bases between. The CDR3 totals 14 residues. The CDR3 region is CASITSESFYGYTF. As DNA, the CDR3 is TGTGCCAGCATTACGAGCGAATCTTTCTATGGCTACACCTTC.

The chain couples TRBV11-1 to TRBJ2-5; D is undetermined. The length of the CDR3 is 13 residues. The ends were cut back, 0 bases at V and 3 bases at J, with 5 bases in the middle. Germline V gene lookup returns CDR1 SGHAT and CDR2 FQDESV (reference sequence). CDR3 in amino acids: CASSLAIEETQYF. The CDR3 nucleotides read TGTGCCAGCAGCTTAGCAATAGAAGAGACCCAGTACTTC.

This chain connects TRBV9 to TRBJ2-7, with TRBD2 matching over 7 bases. V was clipped by 0 bases and J by 4 bases; unmatched bases: 10. The germline CDR1 and CDR2 sequences are SGDLS and YYNGEE. This CDR3 is built from 16 residues. The CDR3 loop reads CASSVGSSGGGYEQYF. The DNA for the CDR3 is TGTGCCAGCAGCGTAGGGTCTAGCGGAGGCGGGTACGAGCAGTACTTC. Using reference TRBV9 and TRBJ2-7 for the parts outside the CDR3, the full variable domain is DSGVTQTPKHLITATGQRVTLRCSPRSGDLSVYWYQQSLDQGLQFLIQYYNGEERAKGNILERFSAQQFPDLHSELNLSSLELGDSALYFCASSVGSSGGGYEQYFGPGTRLTVT.

The chain is built from TRBV25-1 and TRBJ1-1; the D is unclear. CDR1 is MGHDK, CDR2 SYGVNS, per germline. V was trimmed by 3 bases and J by 1 base, leaving 15 bases between them. CDR3 length equals 16 residues. The CDR3 DNA is TGTGCCAGCAGTGACTCTACCTTCCGGGGGAACACTGAAGCTTTCTTT. Translation gives CASSDSTFRGNTEAFF.

V and J are TRBV6-5 and TRBJ1-1; TRBD1 aligns across 9 bases. The V and J ends lost 2 bases and 2 bases, in that order; junction bases with no gene match: 3. The CDR3 consists of 15 residues. Germline CDR1 and CDR2: MNHEY and SVGAGI. The CDR3 sequence is CASSYDRGRNTEAFF. The CDR3 DNA is TGTGCCAGCAGTTACGACAGGGGGAGAAACACTGAAGCTTTCTTT.

This clone was recorded once. The V and J genes are TRBV27 and TRBJ2-1; 11 bases map to TRBD2. The CDR3 totals 14 residues. V gave up 5 bases and J gave up 9 bases; unmatched junction bases: 6. Per the germline V gene, CDR1 is MNHEY and CDR2 is SMNVEV (reference sequence). The CDR3 DNA sequence: TGTGCCAGCAGTATAGCGGGAGGGCCCGGTGAGCAGTTCTTC. It is translated as CASSIAGGPGEQFF.